This T cell receptor (beta chain) was recorded in a study of control samples from healthy donors and cancer patients. CDR3 length: 15 residues. V lost 3 bases to trimming and J lost 0 bases, with 14 bases between them. Germline lookup yields CDR1 GTSNPN and CDR2 SVGIG (reference sequence). Data came from immunoSEQ multiplex PCR; TCRdb stores just in-frame clones and leaves some out. The table lists 120,000 or so clones, more than 70% of them singletons. This TCR derives from a man aged 60-69 years in good health. The chain combines TRBV30 with TRBJ1-1, with a weak D call TRBD1 (5 bases). The specimen sequenced was blood. The CDR3 sequence is CAWRWWGSLNTEAFF. CDR3 DNA sequence: TGTGCCTGGAGATGGTGGGGCAGCCTGAACACTGAAGCTTTCTTT.